These T cell receptor beta chains were read from a single sample in a study of CD8 T cells in Susac syndrome. TCRdb used MiXCR to reprocess the immunoSEQ multiplex PCR reads, holding one entry per CDR3 protein. The table includes about 140,000 distinct CDR3 sequences, about 93% detected once. Sequencing was done on a sample of CD8+ T cells from PBMCs. The receptors stem from a human donor in good health. Both conserved end residues are part of each CDR3.

j_call,v_call,cdr3_aa
TRBJ2-5,TRBV15,CATSLGVEETQYF
TRBJ2-3,TRBV29-1,CSVEVGITDTQYF
TRBJ2-1,TRBV29-1,CSVFLDYNEQFF
TRBJ2-7,TRBV6-1,CASGGEQYF
TRBJ2-7,TRBV2,CASSDQAATYEQYF
TRBJ1-5,TRBV12-3/TRBV12-4,CASSQDRGNQPQHF
TRBJ1-1,TRBV27,CASSSTLDRASGFF
TRBJ2-7,TRBV12-3/TRBV12-4,CASSLFPEGYEQYF
TRBJ2-2,TRBV27,CASSGGSGELFF
TRBJ2-3,TRBV9,CASSEGLIGTDTQYF
TRBJ1-1,TRBV27,CASRTGGTEAFF
TRBJ2-1,TRBV28,CASSSTSDEQFF
TRBJ2-7,TRBV20-1,CSARDIDYYEQYF
TRBJ1-1,TRBV13,CASSLLTGVNTEAFF
TRBJ1-2,TRBV5-1,CASSTDSQGYTF
TRBJ2-5,TRBV7-6,CASSLPAGGPWETQYF
TRBJ2-7,TRBV18,CASSSSAYEQYF
TRBJ2-5,TRBV3-1,CASSQGTGGPETQYF
TRBJ2-7,TRBV27,CATSPGQIPYEQYF
TRBJ2-7,TRBV27,CASRRQWVQYF
TRBJ1-1,TRBV20-1,CSAWVNTEAFF
TRBJ2-3,TRBV5-4,CASSLASSGFTDTQYF
TRBJ2-2,TRBV4-2,CASRGLATGELFF
TRBJ2-7,TRBV28,CASSLPRSLYEQYF
TRBJ2-7,TRBV7-9,CASSYSSGLGEQYF
TRBJ1-1,TRBV7-8,CASSLGKEEAFF
TRBJ2-7,TRBV27,CASRGGTAAEQYF
TRBJ2-1,TRBV14,CASHLAGGYNEQFF
TRBJ2-1,TRBV5-4,CASRGLAGANEQFF